These T cell receptor beta chains were read from a single sample in a study of cytomegalovirus exposure and HLA in healthy donors. The data were produced by immunoSEQ multiplex PCR, yet TCRdb's version contains in-frame clones alone and is incomplete. The sample carries some 100,000 clones, approximately 74% recorded once. Sequenced input: PBMCs. These TCRs come from an older woman in good health and CMV-seropositive. Each CDR3 is given without its conserved first and last residue.

V: TRBV28
J: TRBJ2-2
CDR3: ASRERNTGELF

V: TRBV28
J: TRBJ2-7
CDR3: ASSLGGTGAGYEQY

V: TRBV29-1
J: TRBJ2-5
CDR3: SGGTGGETQY

V: TRBV5-1
J: TRBJ2-1
CDR3: ASSLTLTSGSYNEQF

V: TRBV4-2
J: TRBJ2-1
CDR3: ASSQLGTGKNQQF

V: TRBV6-5
J: TRBJ1-2
CDR3: ASHSDSQSNYGYT

V: TRBV1
J: TRBJ2-7
CDR3: TSSQEGGSSYEQY

V: TRBV6-1
J: TRBJ2-7
CDR3: ASRYLAGRAYEQY

V: TRBV7-2
J: TRBJ1-5
CDR3: ASSFLAGFFNQPQH

V: TRBV4-3
J: TRBJ1-5
CDR3: ASSQEGGANQPQH

V: TRBV28
J: TRBJ2-5
CDR3: ASSPVGTGSKETQY

V: TRBV11-2
J: TRBJ2-3
CDR3: ASTPGAVPDTQY

V: TRBV5-8
J: TRBJ2-3
CDR3: ASSLTGVGGTDTQY

V: TRBV10-3
J: TRBJ2-2
CDR3: AITGGTGGGGELF

V: TRBV4-1
J: TRBJ2-5
CDR3: ASSQGRGRETQY

V: TRBV18
J: TRBJ2-1
CDR3: ASSTEGLRINEQF

V: TRBV30
J: TRBJ2-7
CDR3: AWEAGVYEQY

V: TRBV6-1
J: TRBJ2-3
CDR3: ASSERGGRDTQY

V: TRBV30
J: TRBJ1-3
CDR3: AWRDIRPGNTIY

V: TRBV19
J: TRBJ1-5
CDR3: ASSTGGIQPQH

V: TRBV7-9
J: TRBJ2-7
CDR3: ASTPGSGTDYEQY

V: TRBV7-9
J: TRBJ2-7
CDR3: ASSLGGRGLYEQY

V: TRBV5-4
J: TRBJ2-3
CDR3: ASSLVEGTDTQY

V: TRBV5-6
J: TRBJ2-1
CDR3: ASSYSRIFYNEQF

V: TRBV7-2
J: TRBJ2-2
CDR3: ASSVPGQLNTGELF

V: TRBV7-8
J: TRBJ2-1
CDR3: ASSSSILAGAPVGQF

V: TRBV15
J: TRBJ2-7
CDR3: ATSRVGTGDRYEQY

V: TRBV30
J: TRBJ1-6
CDR3: AWSRDSISPLH

V: TRBV5-4
J: TRBJ2-7
CDR3: ASSFGGGAVDYEQY

V: TRBV5-1
J: TRBJ2-7
CDR3: ASSPAGLAGSRREQY

V: TRBV18
J: TRBJ2-5
CDR3: ASSAIGGQETQY

V: TRBV6-1
J: TRBJ1-1
CDR3: ASRGANTEAF

V: TRBV10-1
J: TRBJ2-4
CDR3: ASSAGPKNIQY

V: TRBV4-1
J: TRBJ2-7
CDR3: ASSQEGISGRLGEQY

V: TRBV7-2
J: TRBJ2-7
CDR3: ASSLRTSGGYEQY

V: TRBV2
J: TRBJ2-2
CDR3: ASNQDRGRLNTGELF

V: TRBV28
J: TRBJ1-3
CDR3: ATNRGSGGNTIY

V: TRBV4-1
J: TRBJ1-4
CDR3: ASSQDVQGRAREKLF

V: TRBV18
J: TRBJ2-1
CDR3: ASSPTGLRNEQF

V: TRBV7-6
J: TRBJ2-1
CDR3: ASSAQSGGAYEQF